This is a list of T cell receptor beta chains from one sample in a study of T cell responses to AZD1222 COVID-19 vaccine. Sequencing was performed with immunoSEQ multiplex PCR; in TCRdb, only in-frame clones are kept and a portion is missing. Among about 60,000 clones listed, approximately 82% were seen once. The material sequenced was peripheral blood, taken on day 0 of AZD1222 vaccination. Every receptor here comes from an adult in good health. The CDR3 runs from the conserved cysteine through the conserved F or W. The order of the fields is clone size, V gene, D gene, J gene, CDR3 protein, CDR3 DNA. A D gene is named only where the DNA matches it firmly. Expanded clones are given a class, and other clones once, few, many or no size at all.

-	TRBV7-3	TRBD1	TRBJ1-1	CASSLRERGRGTEAFF	TGTGCCAGCAGCTTAAGAGAGAGGGGGCGCGGGACTGAAGCTTTCTTT
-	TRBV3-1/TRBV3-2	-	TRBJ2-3	CASSRGITQYF	TGTGCCAGCAGCCGTGGTATCACGCAGTATTTT
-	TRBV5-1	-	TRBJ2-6	CASSDRGPGGANVLTF	TGCGCCAGCAGTGACCGGGGGCCGGGAGGGGCCAACGTCCTGACTTTC
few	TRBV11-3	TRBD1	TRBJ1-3	CASSIQGMSGNTIYF	TGTGCCAGCAGCATACAGGGGATGTCTGGAAACACCATATATTTT
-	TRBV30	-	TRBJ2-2	CAWRGGRTNTGELFF	TGTGCCTGGAGAGGGGGACGGACCAACACCGGGGAGCTGTTTTTT
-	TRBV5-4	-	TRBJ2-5	CASSLARGQQETQYF	TGTGCCAGCAGCTTGGCCCGTGGACAACAAGAGACCCAGTACTTC
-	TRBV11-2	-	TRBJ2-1	CASSLAGQVNEQFF	TGTGCCAGCAGCTTAGCGGGCCAGGTTAATGAGCAGTTCTTC
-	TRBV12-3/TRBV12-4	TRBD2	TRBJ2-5	CASLAGALETQYF	TGTGCCAGCTTAGCGGGAGCTCTGGAGACCCAGTACTTC
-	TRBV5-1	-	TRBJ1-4	CASSLLPTTNEKLFF	TGCGCCAGCAGCTTACTCCCTACAACTAATGAAAAACTGTTTTTT
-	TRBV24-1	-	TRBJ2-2	CATSAQHTGELFF	TGTGCCACCAGTGCTCAGCACACCGGGGAGCTGTTTTTT
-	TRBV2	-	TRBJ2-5	CASALQETQYF	TGTGCCAGCGCATTACAAGAGACCCAGTACTTC
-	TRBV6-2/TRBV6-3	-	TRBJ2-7	CASSYTPPPYEQYF	TGTGCCAGCAGTTACACGCCACCGCCCTACGAGCAGTACTTC
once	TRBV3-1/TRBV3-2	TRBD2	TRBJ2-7	CASSPTRSSGTYEQYF	TGTGCCAGCAGCCCTACCCGATCTAGCGGAACCTACGAGCAGTACTTC
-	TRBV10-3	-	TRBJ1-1	CAISGGTLNTEAFF	TGTGCCATCAGTGGTGGCACACTGAACACTGAAGCTTTCTTT
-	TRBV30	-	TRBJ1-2	CAWSVWYGYTF	TGTGCCTGGAGTGTATGGTATGGCTACACCTTC
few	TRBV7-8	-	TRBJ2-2	CASSDTGYTGELFF	TGTGCCAGCAGCGACACAGGGTACACCGGGGAGCTGTTTTTT
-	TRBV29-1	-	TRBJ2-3	CSVEDGGEQQGTDTQYF	TGCAGCGTTGAAGATGGCGGAGAGCAACAGGGCACAGATACGCAGTATTTT
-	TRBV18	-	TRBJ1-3	CASSPRKSSGNTIYF	TGTGCCAGCTCACCAAGGAAATCCTCTGGAAACACCATATATTTT
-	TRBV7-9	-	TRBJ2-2	CASSLVATGELFF	TGTGCCAGCAGCTTAGTAGCAACCGGGGAGCTGTTTTTT
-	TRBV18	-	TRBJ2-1	CASSAGQNNEQFF	TGTGCCAGCTCAGCGGGACAGAACAATGAGCAGTTCTTC
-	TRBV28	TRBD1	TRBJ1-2	CASSGTGGNYGYTF	TGTGCCAGCAGTGGGACAGGGGGCAACTATGGCTACACCTTC
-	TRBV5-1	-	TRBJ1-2	CASSPSGQDYGYTF	TGCGCCAGCAGCCCTTCGGGACAAGACTATGGCTACACCTTC
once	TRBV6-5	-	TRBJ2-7	CASSYSGAQSYEQYF	TGTGCCAGCAGTTACTCAGGGGCCCAATCCTACGAGCAGTACTTC
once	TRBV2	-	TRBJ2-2	CASTGGDTGELFF	TGTGCCAGCACCGGCGGGGACACCGGGGAGCTGTTTTTT